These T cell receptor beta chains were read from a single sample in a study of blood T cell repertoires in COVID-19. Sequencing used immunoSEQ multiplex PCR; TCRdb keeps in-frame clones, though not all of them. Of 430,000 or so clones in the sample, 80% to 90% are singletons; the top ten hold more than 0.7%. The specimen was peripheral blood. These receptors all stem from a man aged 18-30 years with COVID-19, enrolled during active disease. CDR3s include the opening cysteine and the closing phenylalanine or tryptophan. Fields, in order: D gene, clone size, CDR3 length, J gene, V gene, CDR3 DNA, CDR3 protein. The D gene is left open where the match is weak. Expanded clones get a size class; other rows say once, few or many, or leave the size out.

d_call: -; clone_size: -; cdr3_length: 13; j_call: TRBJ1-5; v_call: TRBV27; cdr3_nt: TGTGCCAGCAGTTGGGGGGTGGGTCAGCCCCAGCATTTT; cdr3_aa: CASSWGVGQPQHF
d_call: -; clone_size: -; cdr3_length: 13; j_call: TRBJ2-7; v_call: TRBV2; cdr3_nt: TGTGCCAGCAATAGGGACTCGGTCTTGGAGCAGTACTTC; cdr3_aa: CASNRDSVLEQYF
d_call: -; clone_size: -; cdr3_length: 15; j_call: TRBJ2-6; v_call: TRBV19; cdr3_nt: TGTGCCAGTAGCGCTTACAGGGCCGGGGCCAACGTCCTGACTTTC; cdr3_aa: CASSAYRAGANVLTF
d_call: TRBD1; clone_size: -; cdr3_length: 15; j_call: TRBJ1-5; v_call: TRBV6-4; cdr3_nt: TGTGCCAGCAGTCCGCTGGACAGGGCGGGTCAGCCCCAGCATTTT; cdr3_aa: CASSPLDRAGQPQHF
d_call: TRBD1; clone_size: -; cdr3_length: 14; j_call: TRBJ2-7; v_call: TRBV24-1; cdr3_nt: TGTGCCACCAGTGGTGCTGGGACAGGGAACGAGCAGTACTTC; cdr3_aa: CATSGAGTGNEQYF
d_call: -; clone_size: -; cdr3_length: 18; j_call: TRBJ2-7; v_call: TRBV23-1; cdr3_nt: TGCGCCAGCAGTCAATCAGGGGGGGCCTACCCCCACCCTTACGAGCAGTACTTC; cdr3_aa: CASSQSGGAYPHPYEQYF
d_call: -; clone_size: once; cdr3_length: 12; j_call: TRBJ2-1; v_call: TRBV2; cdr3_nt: TGTGCCAGCATGCCAGTCTACAATGAGCAGTTCTTC; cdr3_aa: CASMPVYNEQFF
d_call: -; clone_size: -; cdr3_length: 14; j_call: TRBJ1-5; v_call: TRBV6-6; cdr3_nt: TGTGCCAGCAGTTTGCGGGGCGCGAATCAGCCCCAGCATTTT; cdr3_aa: CASSLRGANQPQHF
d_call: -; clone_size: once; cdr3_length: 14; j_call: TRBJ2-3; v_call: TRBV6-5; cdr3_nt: TGTGCCAGCAGTTACTCGCTAGGTCCCGATACGCAGTATTTT; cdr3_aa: CASSYSLGPDTQYF
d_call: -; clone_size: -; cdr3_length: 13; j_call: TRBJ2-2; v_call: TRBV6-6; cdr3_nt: TGTGCCAGCACCTCCCAACTCACCGGGGAGCTGTTTTTT; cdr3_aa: CASTSQLTGELFF
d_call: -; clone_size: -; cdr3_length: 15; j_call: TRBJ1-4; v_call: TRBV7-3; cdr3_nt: TGTGCCAGCAGCTTATCGCCGGCAACTAATGAAAAACTGTTTTTT; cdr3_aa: CASSLSPATNEKLFF
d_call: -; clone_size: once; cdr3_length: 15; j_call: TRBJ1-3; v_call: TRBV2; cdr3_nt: TGTGCCAGCAGCCTTCTAACAGGGCCTGGAAACACCATATATTTT; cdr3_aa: CASSLLTGPGNTIYF
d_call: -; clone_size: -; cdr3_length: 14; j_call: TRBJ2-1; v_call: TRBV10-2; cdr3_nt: TGCGCCAGCAGTGAGTTTCGGACAGACAATGAGCAGTTCTTC; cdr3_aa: CASSEFRTDNEQFF
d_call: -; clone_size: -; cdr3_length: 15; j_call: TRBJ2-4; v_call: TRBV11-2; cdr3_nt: TGTGCCAGCAGCTTAGACAGGGGTGGCAAAAACATTCAGTACTTC; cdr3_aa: CASSLDRGGKNIQYF
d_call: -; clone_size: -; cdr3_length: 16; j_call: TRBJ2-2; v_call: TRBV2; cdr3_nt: TGTGCCAGCAGTGAGGGGGGTCCAAGGAACACCGGGGAGCTGTTTTTT; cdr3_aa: CASSEGGPRNTGELFF
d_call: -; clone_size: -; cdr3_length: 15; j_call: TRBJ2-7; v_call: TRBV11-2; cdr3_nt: TGTGCCAGCAGCTTGCGACAGACGAGCTCCTACGAGCAGTACTTC; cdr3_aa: CASSLRQTSSYEQYF
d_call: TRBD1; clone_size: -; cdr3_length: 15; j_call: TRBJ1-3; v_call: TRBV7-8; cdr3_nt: TGTGCCAGCAGCCAAACAGGGGGCTCTGGAAACACCATATATTTT; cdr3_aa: CASSQTGGSGNTIYF
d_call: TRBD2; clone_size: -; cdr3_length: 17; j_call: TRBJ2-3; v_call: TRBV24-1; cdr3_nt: TGTGCCACCAGTGATTACAGGACTAGCGGGAGAACAGATACGCAGTATTTT; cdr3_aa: CATSDYRTSGRTDTQYF
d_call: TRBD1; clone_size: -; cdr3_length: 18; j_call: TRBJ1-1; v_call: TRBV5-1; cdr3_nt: TGCGCCAGCAGTCCATTAGGACAGGGGAGGATTTTGGGCACTGAAGCTTTCTTT; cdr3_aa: CASSPLGQGRILGTEAFF
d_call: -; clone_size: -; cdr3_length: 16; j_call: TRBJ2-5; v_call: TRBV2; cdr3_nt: TGTGCCAGCAGTGAGGGTCAAGCGGGTCACCAAGAGACCCAGTACTTC; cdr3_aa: CASSEGQAGHQETQYF
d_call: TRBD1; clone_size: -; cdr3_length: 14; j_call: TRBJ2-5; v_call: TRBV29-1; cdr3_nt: TGCAGCGTTGCGGGACAGATACTCCAAGAGACCCAGTACTTC; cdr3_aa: CSVAGQILQETQYF
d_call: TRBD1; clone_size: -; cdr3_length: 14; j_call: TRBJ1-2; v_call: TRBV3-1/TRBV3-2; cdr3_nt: TGTGCCAGCAGCCCCCAGAACAGGGGGCATGGCTACACCTTC; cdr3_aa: CASSPQNRGHGYTF
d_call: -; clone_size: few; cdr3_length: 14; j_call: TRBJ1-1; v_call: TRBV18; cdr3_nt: TGTGCCAGCTCACCACCGAGCTCGGTGGCTGAAGCTTTCTTT; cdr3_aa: CASSPPSSVAEAFF
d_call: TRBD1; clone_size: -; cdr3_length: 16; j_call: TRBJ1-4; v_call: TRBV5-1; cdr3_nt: TGCGCCAGCAGCTTGGCAGGGGGCCAAACTAATGAAAAACTGTTTTTT; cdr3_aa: CASSLAGGQTNEKLFF
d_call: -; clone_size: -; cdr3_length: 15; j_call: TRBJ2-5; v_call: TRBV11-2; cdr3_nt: TGTGCCAGCAGCTTAGACAGGGGGGAATCGGAGACCCAGTACTTC; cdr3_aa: CASSLDRGESETQYF
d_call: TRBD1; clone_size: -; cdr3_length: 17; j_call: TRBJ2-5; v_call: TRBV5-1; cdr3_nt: TGCGCCAGCAGCTATTCAGCCGGGACAGGGCTCGGAGAGACCCAGTACTTC; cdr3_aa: CASSYSAGTGLGETQYF
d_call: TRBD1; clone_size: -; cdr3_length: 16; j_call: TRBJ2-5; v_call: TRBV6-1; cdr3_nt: TGTGCCAGCAGTGAAGATTGGTCAGGGGGTAGGGAGACCCAGTACTTC; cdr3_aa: CASSEDWSGGRETQYF
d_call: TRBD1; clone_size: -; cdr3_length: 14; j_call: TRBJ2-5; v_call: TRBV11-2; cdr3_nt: TGTGCCAGCAGCCCATGGACAGGGGAAGAGACCCAGTACTTC; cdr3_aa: CASSPWTGEETQYF
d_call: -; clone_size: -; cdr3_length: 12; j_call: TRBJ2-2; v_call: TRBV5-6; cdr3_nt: TGTGCCAGCAGCTTGGCTACCGGGGAGCTGTTTTTT; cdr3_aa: CASSLATGELFF
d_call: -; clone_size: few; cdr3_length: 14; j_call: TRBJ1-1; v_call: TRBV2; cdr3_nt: TGTGCCAGCAGTGAGCGAGGATCGAACACTGAAGCTTTCTTT; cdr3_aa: CASSERGSNTEAFF
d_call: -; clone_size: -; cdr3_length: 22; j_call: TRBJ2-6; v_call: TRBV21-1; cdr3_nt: TGTGCCAGCAGCAAAGAAAGCGGCGGGGACAGGGGGCTAAGTTCTGGGGCCAACGTCCTGACTTTC; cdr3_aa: CASSKESGGDRGLSSGANVLTF
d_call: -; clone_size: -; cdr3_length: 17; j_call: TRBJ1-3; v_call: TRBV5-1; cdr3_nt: TGCGCCAGCAGCTTGGGGGTGAGGACAGAGTCTGGAAACACCATATATTTT; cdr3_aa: CASSLGVRTESGNTIYF
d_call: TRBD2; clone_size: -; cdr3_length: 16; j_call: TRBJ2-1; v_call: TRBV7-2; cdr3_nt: TGTGCCAGCAGCTTAGCGCGGGGGGGGCCCTACAATGAGCAGTTCTTC; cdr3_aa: CASSLARGGPYNEQFF
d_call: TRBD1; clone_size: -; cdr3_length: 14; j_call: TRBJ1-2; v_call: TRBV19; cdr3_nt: TGTGCCAGTAGTTCCCCCGACAGGGGCCATGGCTACACCTTC; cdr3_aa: CASSSPDRGHGYTF
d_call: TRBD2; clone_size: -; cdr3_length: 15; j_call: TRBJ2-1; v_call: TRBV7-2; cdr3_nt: TGTGCCAGCAGCCTGGGACTAGCGCTCTCCAATGAGCAGTTCTTC; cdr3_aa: CASSLGLALSNEQFF
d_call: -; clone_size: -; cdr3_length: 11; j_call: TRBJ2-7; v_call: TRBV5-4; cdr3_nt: TGTGCCAGCAGCTTGGCGGACGAGCAGTACTTC; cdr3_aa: CASSLADEQYF
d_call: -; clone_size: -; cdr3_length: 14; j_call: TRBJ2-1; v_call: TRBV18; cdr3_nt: TGTGCCAGCTCACCACCGGACTACTACAATGAGCAGTTCTTC; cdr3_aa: CASSPPDYYNEQFF
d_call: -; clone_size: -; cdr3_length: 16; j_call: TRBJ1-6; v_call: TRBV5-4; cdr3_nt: TGTGCCAGCAGCTCGACCGTGACAAGAGCTAATTCACCCCTCCACTTT; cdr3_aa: CASSSTVTRANSPLHF
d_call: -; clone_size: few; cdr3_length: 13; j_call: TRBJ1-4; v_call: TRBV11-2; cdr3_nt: TGTGCCAGCAGCCCAGGGACAACCGAAAAACTGTTTTTT; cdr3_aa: CASSPGTTEKLFF
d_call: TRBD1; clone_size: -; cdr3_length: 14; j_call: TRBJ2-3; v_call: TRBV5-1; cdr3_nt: TGCGCCAGCAGCTTGGGGGACAGATCAGATACGCAGTATTTT; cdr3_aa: CASSLGDRSDTQYF
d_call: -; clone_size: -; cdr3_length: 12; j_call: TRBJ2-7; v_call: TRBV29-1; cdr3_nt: TGCAGCGTTGCGCCAAGAACATCCGAGCAGTACTTC; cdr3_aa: CSVAPRTSEQYF